One and the same sample provided the 8 T cell receptor beta chains below, sequenced in a study of cytomegalovirus exposure and HLA in healthy donors. The PCR made use of 60 Vbeta and 13 Jbeta primers. Profiled with immunoSEQ multiplex PCR; TCRdb holds only in-frame clones, not every one. The table has about 180,000 clones, about 85% seen once. Input material: PBMCs. The receptors derive from a girl aged 10 to 17 in good health and CMV-seropositive.

The sample holds a few counts of this clone. This sequence joins TRBV27 and TRBJ2-5; tentative D call: TRBD1 (6 bases). V gave up 2 bases and J gave up 5 bases, with 12 bases separating them. The length of the CDR3 is 14 residues. Looked up from germline, CDR1 is MNHEY and CDR2 is SMNVEV (reference sequence). The DNA for the CDR3 is TGTGCCAGCAGTTTAAGGGGGTTACCCGAGACCCAGTACTTC. This encodes CASSLRGLPETQYF.

The rearrangement joins TRBV7-9 to TRBJ2-7; TRBD2 aligns across 12 bases. V shed 0 bases and J 2 bases; nucleotides not matched to a gene: 8. Germline V CDR1 and CDR2: SEHNR, FQNEAQ (reference sequence). This CDR3 is 18 amino acids long. The CDR3 DNA reads as TGTGCCAGCAGCTTAGCCCCCCGTCTAGCGGGAGGGCCCTACGAGCAGTACTTC. It specifies CASSLAPRLAGGPYEQYF.

This sequence joins TRBV14 and TRBJ2-7; 14 positions agree with TRBD2. J lost 9 bases, V lost 2 bases, and 6 bases had no gene match. Germline lookup yields CDR1 SGHDN and CDR2 FVKESK. The CDR3 runs 15 residues. The CDR3 nucleotides read TGTGCCAGCAGCCAAACGGGACTAGCGGGAGTTGGGCAGTACTTC. Protein sequence: CASSQTGLAGVGQYF. Complete variable domain (other parts from reference TRBV14 and TRBJ2-7): EAGVTQFPSHSVIEKGQTVTLRCDPISGHDNLYWYRRVMGKEIKFLLHFVKESKQDESGMPNNRFLAERTGGTYSTLKVQPAELEDSGVYFCASSQTGLAGVGQYFGPGTRLTVT.

This clone was seen a single time. The chain employs TRBV4-1 and TRBJ1-1; weak D call: TRBD1 (6 bases). V was clipped by 5 bases and J by 0 bases, with 19 bases between them. The CDR3 runs 17 residues. Germline loops: CDR1 MGHRA, CDR2 YSYEKL. The CDR3 sequence is CASSSRTRGGMNTEAFF. The CDR3 coding sequence is TGCGCCAGCAGCTCGCGAACTAGGGGGGGTATGAACACTGAAGCTTTCTTT.

The genes are TRBV15 and TRBJ2-3; perhaps TRBD2 as D (5 bases). Germline CDR1 reads LNHNV; CDR2 reads YYDKDF (reference sequence). The CDR3 is made up of 15 amino acids. The V end lost 0 bases, the J end lost 6 bases, and 13 bases lay between the germline ends. In nucleotides, the CDR3 is TGTGCCACCAGCAGAGATTTGGGAGACACGGATACGCAGTATTTT. Protein sequence: CATSRDLGDTDTQYF.

In its sample, this clone was seen a few times. V gene TRBV19 combines with J gene TRBJ2-1; maybe TRBD2 (6 bases). Per germline, CDR1 LNHDA and CDR2 SQIVND (reference sequence). V lost 9 bases, J lost 1 base, and 7 bases lay in between. This CDR3 contains 12 residues. The CDR3 DNA reads TGTGCCAGCCGGGAGTCCTACAATGAGCAGTTCTTC. This sequence encodes CASRESYNEQFF.

This clone was recorded only once. Additional DNA sequences in this sample encode the identical CDR3. This chain uses TRBV19 with TRBJ1-5; TRBD1 aligns across 7 bases. V lost 6 bases and J lost 4; bases outside the gene matches: 3. CDR1 is LNHDA, CDR2 SQIVND, per germline (reference sequence). The length of the CDR3 is 13 residues. Written as DNA, the CDR3 is TGTGCCAGTAGACGGGACAGTAATCAGCCCCAGCATTTT. It yields the protein CASRRDSNQPQHF.

This clone was seen only a few times. The V and J genes are TRBV10-3 and TRBJ1-5; tentative D call: TRBD1 (5 bases). Looked up from germline, CDR1 is ENHRY and CDR2 is SYGVKD. V was cut by 0 bases and J by 0 bases, with 12 bases left in between. This CDR3 comprises 17 residues. CDR3 in DNA: TGTGCCATCAGTGAGTCGTCGGGACTGTATAGCAATCAGCCCCAGCATTTT. Residues: CAISESSGLYSNQPQHF.